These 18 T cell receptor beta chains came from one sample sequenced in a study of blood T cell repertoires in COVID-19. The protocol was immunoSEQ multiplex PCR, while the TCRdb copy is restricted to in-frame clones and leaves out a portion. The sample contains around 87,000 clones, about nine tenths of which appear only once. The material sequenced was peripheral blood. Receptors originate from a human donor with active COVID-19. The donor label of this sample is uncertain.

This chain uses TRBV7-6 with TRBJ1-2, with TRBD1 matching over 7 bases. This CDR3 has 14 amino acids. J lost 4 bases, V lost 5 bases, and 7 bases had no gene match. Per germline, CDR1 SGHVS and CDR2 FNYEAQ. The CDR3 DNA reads TGTGCCAGCAGCAAAAGACGGGACAGCTATGGCTACACCTTC. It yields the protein CASSKRRDSYGYTF.

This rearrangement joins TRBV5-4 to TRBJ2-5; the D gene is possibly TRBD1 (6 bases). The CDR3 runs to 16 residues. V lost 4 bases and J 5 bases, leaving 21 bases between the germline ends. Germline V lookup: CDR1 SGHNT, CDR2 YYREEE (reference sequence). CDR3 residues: CASSGSVGAQWETQYF. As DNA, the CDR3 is TGTGCCAGCAGCGGCTCGGTGGGGGCGCAGTGGGAGACCCAGTACTTC.

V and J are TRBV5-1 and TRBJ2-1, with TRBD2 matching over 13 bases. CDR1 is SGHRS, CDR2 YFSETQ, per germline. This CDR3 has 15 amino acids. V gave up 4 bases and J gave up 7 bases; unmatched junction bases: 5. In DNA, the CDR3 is TGCGCCAGCAGCGAGGGACTAGCGGGGAAGAATGAGCAGTTCTTC. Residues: CASSEGLAGKNEQFF.

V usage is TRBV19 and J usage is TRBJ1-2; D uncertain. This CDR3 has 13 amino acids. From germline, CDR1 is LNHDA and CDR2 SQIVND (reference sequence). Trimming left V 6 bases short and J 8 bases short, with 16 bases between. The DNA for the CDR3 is TGTGCCAGTAGGAGAGGACGAGCGGGGGGCTACACCTTC. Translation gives CASRRGRAGGYTF.

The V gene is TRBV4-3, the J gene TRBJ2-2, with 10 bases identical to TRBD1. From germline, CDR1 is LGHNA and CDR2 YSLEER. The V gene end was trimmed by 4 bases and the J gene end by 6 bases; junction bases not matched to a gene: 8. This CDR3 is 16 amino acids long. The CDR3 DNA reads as TGCGCCAGCAGCCCTACCGGGACAGGGGATGCCGGGGAGCTGTTTTTT. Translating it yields CASSPTGTGDAGELFF.

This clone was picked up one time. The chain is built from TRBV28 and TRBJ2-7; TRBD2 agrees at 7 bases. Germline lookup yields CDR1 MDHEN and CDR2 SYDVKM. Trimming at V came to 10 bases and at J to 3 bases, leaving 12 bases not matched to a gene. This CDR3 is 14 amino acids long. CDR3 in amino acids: CAIRMGGDSYEQYF. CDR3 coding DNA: TGTGCCATCCGGATGGGGGGGGATAGCTACGAGCAGTACTTC.

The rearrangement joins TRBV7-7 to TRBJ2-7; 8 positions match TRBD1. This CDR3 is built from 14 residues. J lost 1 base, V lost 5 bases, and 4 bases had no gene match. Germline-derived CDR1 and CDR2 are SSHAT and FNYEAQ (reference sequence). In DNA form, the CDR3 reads TGTGCCAGCAGCGCGGACAGGGAGTCCTACGAGCAGTACTTC. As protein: CASSADRESYEQYF.

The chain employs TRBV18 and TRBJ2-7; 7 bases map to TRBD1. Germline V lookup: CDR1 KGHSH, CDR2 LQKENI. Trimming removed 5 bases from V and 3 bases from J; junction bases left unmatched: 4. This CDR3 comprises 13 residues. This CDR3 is CASSTGTDYEQYF. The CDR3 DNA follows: TGTGCCAGCTCAACCGGGACAGACTACGAGCAGTACTTC. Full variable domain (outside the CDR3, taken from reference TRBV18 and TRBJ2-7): NAGVMQNPRHLVRRRGQEARLRCSPMKGHSHVYWYRQLPEEGLKFMVYLQKENIIDESGMPKERFSAEFPKEGPSILRIQQVVRGDSAAYFCASSTGTDYEQYFGPGTRLTVT.

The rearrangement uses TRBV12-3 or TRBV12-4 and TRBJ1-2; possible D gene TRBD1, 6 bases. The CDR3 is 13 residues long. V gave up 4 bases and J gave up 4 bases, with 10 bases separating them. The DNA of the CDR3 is TGTGCCAGCAGTTCCGGGACAAGCTATGGCTACACCTTC. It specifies CASSSGTSYGYTF.

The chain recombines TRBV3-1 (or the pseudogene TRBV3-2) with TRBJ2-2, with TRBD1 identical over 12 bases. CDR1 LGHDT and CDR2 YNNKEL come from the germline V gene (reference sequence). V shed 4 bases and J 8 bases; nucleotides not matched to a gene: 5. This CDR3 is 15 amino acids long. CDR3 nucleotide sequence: TGTGCCAGCAGCCCCCGGGACAGGGGGCGGGGGGAGCTGTTTTTT. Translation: CASSPRDRGRGELFF.

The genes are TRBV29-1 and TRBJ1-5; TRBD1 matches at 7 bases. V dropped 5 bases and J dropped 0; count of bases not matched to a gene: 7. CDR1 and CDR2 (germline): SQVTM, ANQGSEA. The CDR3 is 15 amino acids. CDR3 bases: TGCAGCGTTCGTACAGGGGTTAATAGCAATCAGCCCCAGCATTTT. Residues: CSVRTGVNSNQPQHF.

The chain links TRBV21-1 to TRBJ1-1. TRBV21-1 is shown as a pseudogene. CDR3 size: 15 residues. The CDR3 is CASSKAAGVGTEAFF. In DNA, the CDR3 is TGTGCCAGCAGCAAAGCCGCGGGGGTGGGCACTGAAGCTTTCTTT.

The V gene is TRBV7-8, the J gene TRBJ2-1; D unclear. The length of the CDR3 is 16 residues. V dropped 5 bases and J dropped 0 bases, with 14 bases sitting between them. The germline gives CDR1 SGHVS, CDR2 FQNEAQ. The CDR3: CASSAPSPGSYNEQFF. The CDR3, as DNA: TGTGCCAGCAGCGCCCCCTCCCCGGGCTCCTACAATGAGCAGTTCTTC. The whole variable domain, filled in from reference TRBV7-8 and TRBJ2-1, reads GAGVSQSPRYKVAKRGQDVALRCDPISGHVSLFWYQQALGQGPEFLTYFQNEAQLDKSGLPSDRFFAERPEGSVSTLKIQRTQQEDSAVYLCASSAPSPGSYNEQFFGPGTRLTVL.

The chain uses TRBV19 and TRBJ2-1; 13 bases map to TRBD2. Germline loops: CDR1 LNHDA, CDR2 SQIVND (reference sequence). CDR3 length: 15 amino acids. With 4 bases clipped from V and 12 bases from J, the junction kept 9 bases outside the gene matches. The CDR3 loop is CASSNWGTSGVSQFF. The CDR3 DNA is TGTGCCAGTAGTAACTGGGGGACTAGCGGGGTGTCGCAGTTCTTC.

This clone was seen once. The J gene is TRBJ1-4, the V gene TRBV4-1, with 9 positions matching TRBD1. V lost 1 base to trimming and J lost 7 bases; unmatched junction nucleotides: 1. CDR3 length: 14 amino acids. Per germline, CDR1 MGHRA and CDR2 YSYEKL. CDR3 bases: TGCGCCAGCAGCCAAGGGACAGGGGCTGAAAAACTGTTTTTT. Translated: CASSQGTGAEKLFF.

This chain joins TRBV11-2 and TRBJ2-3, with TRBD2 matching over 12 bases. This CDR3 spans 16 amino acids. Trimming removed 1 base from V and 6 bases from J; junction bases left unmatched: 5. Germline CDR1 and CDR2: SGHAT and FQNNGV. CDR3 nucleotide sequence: TGTGCCAGCAGCTTAGGGCTAGCGGGGGGGATTGATACGCAGTATTTT. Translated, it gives CASSLGLAGGIDTQYF. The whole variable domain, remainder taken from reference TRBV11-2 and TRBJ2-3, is EAGVAQSPRYKIIEKRQSVAFWCNPISGHATLYWYQQILGQGPKLLIQFQNNGVVDDSQLPKDRFSAERLKGVDSTLKIQPAKLEDSAVYLCASSLGLAGGIDTQYFGPGTRLTVL.

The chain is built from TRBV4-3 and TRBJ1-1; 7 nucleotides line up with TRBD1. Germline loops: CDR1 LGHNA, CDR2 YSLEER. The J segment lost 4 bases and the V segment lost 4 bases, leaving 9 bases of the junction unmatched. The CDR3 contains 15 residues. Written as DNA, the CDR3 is TGCGCCAGCAGCCTGGGTCCAGGGGGAAGCACTGAAGCTTTCTTT. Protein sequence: CASSLGPGGSTEAFF.

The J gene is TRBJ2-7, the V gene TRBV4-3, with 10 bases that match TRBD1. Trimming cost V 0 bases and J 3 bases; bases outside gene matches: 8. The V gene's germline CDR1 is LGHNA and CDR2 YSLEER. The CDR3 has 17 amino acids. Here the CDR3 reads CASSQDRTGGFFYEQYF. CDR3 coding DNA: TGCGCCAGCAGCCAAGATCGGACAGGGGGTTTTTTCTACGAGCAGTACTTC.